The 27 T cell receptor beta chains presented below share a single source sample, sequenced in a study of graft-versus-host responses after intestinal transplantation. For these TCRs, the target antigens are not known. Assay used: immunoSEQ multiplex PCR; TCRdb lists only in-frame clones, some missing. The sample includes more than 95,000 clones, over 75% of them seen just once. Source: unstimulated CD4+ T cells sorted from spleen or lymph node cells, taken before intestinal transplant. The receptors originated from a human donor who received an intestinal transplant.

The chain joins TRBV4-2 to TRBJ1-2; TRBD1 is a possible D gene (5 bases). The germline V gene encodes CDR1 LGHNA and CDR2 YNFKEQ. V gave up 0 bases and J gave up 4 bases, with 12 bases separating them. CDR3 length: 15 amino acids. CDR3 sequence (DNA): TGTGCCAGCAGCCAAGATAGAGGGGAGAGCTATGGCTACACCTTC. It specifies CASSQDRGESYGYTF.

This rearrangement joins TRBV4-2 to TRBJ2-2; 7 nucleotides match TRBD1. Trimming removed 0 bases from V and 5 bases from J; junction bases left unmatched: 6. CDR1 is LGHNA and CDR2 is YNFKEQ in the germline V gene. CDR3 size: 16 residues. This CDR3 is CASSQDLGRGTGELFF. DNA of the CDR3: TGTGCCAGCAGCCAAGATCTCGGCAGGGGGACCGGGGAGCTGTTTTTT.

V gene TRBV28 combines with J gene TRBJ1-6, with a possible D match to TRBD1 (6 bases). This CDR3 region has 16 residues. With 7 bases removed from V and 6 bases from J, the gap between germline ends came to 19 bases. Per the germline V gene, CDR1 is MDHEN and CDR2 is SYDVKM. CDR3 sequence reads: CASKGGGRGFNSPLHF. CDR3 nucleotide sequence: TGTGCCAGCAAGGGGGGAGGCAGGGGTTTTAATTCACCCCTCCACTTT.

V and J are TRBV4-2 and TRBJ2-5; weak D call: TRBD1 (6 bases). Germline values: CDR1 LGHNA, CDR2 YNFKEQ. This CDR3 is 15 amino acids long. Trimming cost V 0 bases and J 2 bases, with 10 bases left between them. CDR3 nucleotide sequence: TGTGCCAGCAGCCAAGATCCCGACAGGCAAGAGACCCAGTACTTC. It yields the protein CASSQDPDRQETQYF.

The chain combines TRBV27 with TRBJ2-3, with a tentative D call TRBD2 (5 bases). Germline V lookup: CDR1 MNHEY, CDR2 SMNVEV (reference sequence). The CDR3 is made up of 16 amino acids. The V and J ends lost 0 bases and 3 bases respectively, with 13 bases between them. The CDR3 bases are TGTGCCAGCAGTTTATCGCGGGCTAGGCCAACAGATACGCAGTATTTT. Amino acid sequence: CASSLSRARPTDTQYF.

The chain employs TRBV25-1 and TRBJ2-1; TRBD2 matches 7 bases. This CDR3 has 16 amino acids. Germline V CDR1 and CDR2: MGHDK, SYGVNS. The V and J ends lost 2 bases and 8 bases, in that order; junction bases with no gene match: 12. In nucleotides, the CDR3 is TGTGCCAGCAGTGAAGTGTATAGCGGGCAATCGGATGAGCAGTTCTTC. This encodes CASSEVYSGQSDEQFF.

This chain links TRBV5-5 with TRBJ2-5; D call uncertain. CDR1 SGHKS and CDR2 YYEKEE come from the germline V gene (reference sequence). The CDR3 length is 15 residues. Trimming shortened V by 0 bases and J by 4 bases, and 13 bases separated the two germline ends. CDR3 protein: CASSLAWLPPETQYF. For the CDR3, the DNA is TGTGCCAGCAGCTTGGCCTGGCTTCCTCCAGAGACCCAGTACTTC. Combining the CDR3 with reference TRBV5-5 and TRBJ2-5 gives the whole variable domain DAGVTQSPTHLIKTRGQQVTLRCSPISGHKSVSWYQQVLGQGPQFIFQYYEKEERGRGNFPDRFSARQFPNYSSELNVNALLLGDSALYLCASSLAWLPPETQYFGPGTRLLVL.

Only a few counts were recorded for this clone. The CDR3: CASSQTDRGDIQYF. The CDR3 DNA reads TGCGCCAGCAGCCAAACAGACAGGGGGGACATTCAGTACTTC. The genes are TRBV4-3 and TRBJ2-4; TRBD1 agrees at 9 bases. V lost 2 bases and J lost 8; bases outside the gene matches: 4. Germline CDR1 reads LGHNA; CDR2 reads YSLEER. The CDR3 runs to 14 residues.

This chain joins TRBV11-2 and TRBJ1-5, with D maybe TRBD1 (5 bases). Trimming took off 1 base at V and 7 bases at J, with 14 bases between the two ends. CDR3 length: 15 residues. Germline V CDR1 and CDR2: SGHAT, FQNNGV. The CDR3, as DNA: TGTGCCAGCAGCTTAGTCCGGGGGTTCCAGCAGCCCCAGCATTTT. Its translation: CASSLVRGFQQPQHF. Full variable domain (remainder filled in from reference TRBV11-2 and TRBJ1-5): EAGVAQSPRYKIIEKRQSVAFWCNPISGHATLYWYQQILGQGPKLLIQFQNNGVVDDSQLPKDRFSAERLKGVDSTLKIQPAKLEDSAVYLCASSLVRGFQQPQHFGDGTRLSIL.

This clone was picked up a small number of times. V is TRBV6-1 and J is TRBJ1-5; D unresolved. This CDR3 comprises 12 residues. The V gene lost 5 bases and the J gene lost 7 bases, with 9 bases spanning the gap. The germline V gene has CDR1 MNHNS and CDR2 SASEGT. In DNA, the CDR3 is TGTGCCAGCAGTTCAGGAGAACAGCCCCAGCATTTT. It yields the protein CASSSGEQPQHF.

This chain uses TRBV5-6 with TRBJ2-5, with 7 bases that match TRBD1. The V gene's germline CDR1 is SGHDT and CDR2 YYEEEE. This CDR3 region has 13 residues. V shed 6 bases and J 1 base; nucleotides not matched to a gene: 3. CDR3 DNA: TGTGCCAGCACACAGGGGCCCCAAGAGACCCAGTACTTC. This sequence encodes CASTQGPQETQYF.

The chain employs TRBV6-5 and TRBJ1-1; weak D call: TRBD1 (5 bases). CDR1 is MNHEY and CDR2 is SVGAGI in the germline V gene. CDR3 length equals 15 residues. Trimming pared 5 bases from V and 4 bases from J, leaving 17 bases between. The CDR3: CASSPRGVRRTEAFF. As DNA, the CDR3 is TGTGCCAGCAGTCCTCGGGGGGTTAGGCGCACTGAAGCTTTCTTT.

This clone has only a few counts. The rearrangement links TRBV19 to TRBJ1-4; 7 positions match TRBD1. V lost 8 bases, J lost 8 bases, and 17 bases stayed unmatched. This CDR3 is 16 amino acids long. CDR1 and CDR2 from the germline V gene are LNHDA and SQIVND (reference sequence). CDR3 DNA: TGTGCCAGTCGGGAGGGACAGCCCCTCACCGGGGAAAAACTGTTTTTT. Translating it yields CASREGQPLTGEKLFF.

The chain recombines TRBV5-4 with TRBJ1-2; D is undetermined. Germline V CDR1 and CDR2: SGHNT, YYREEE (reference sequence). Trimming took off 3 bases at V and 8 bases at J, with 23 bases between the two ends. CDR3 length: 16 residues. CDR3 residues: CASSSNSGLTSGGYTF. The CDR3 nucleotides are TGTGCCAGCAGCTCAAATTCCGGGCTCACAAGCGGGGGCTACACCTTC.

This clone came up a few times. CDR3: CASSNSWGSPLHF. The CDR3 coding sequence is TGTGCCAGCAGCAATTCTTGGGGTTCACCCCTCCACTTT. The chain recombines TRBV21-1 with TRBJ1-6. TRBV21-1 is a recognized pseudogene. The length of the CDR3 is 13 residues.

This clone has just one count. The gene calls are TRBV2 and TRBJ1-3; 9 nucleotides line up with TRBD1. This CDR3 is 14 amino acids long. In germline, CDR1 is SNHLY, CDR2 FYNNEI. V lost 9 bases and J lost 7; bases outside the gene matches: 10. The CDR3 bases are TGTGCCAGTGTTCCCGGGACAGGGAAGAACACCATATATTTT. Protein sequence: CASVPGTGKNTIYF. Based on the CDR3 plus reference TRBV2 and TRBJ1-3, the full variable domain is EPEVTQTPSHQVTQMGQEVILRCVPISNHLYFYWYRQILGQKVEFLVSFYNNEISEKSEIFDDQFSVERPDGSNFTLKIRSTKLEDSAMYFCASVPGTGKNTIYFGEGSWLTVV.

The gene calls are TRBV6-6 and TRBJ1-2; no firm D call. Germline V gene sequence: CDR1 MNHNY, CDR2 SVGAGI (reference sequence). The V and J ends lost 2 bases and 1 base respectively, with 5 bases between them. CDR3 length: 13 amino acids. The CDR3 region has the DNA TGTGCCAGCAGTTACGGCCATAACTATGGCTACACCTTC. Translation: CASSYGHNYGYTF.

The V gene is TRBV30, the J gene TRBJ2-7; 7 bases agree with TRBD1. The ends lost 2 bases at V and 6 bases at J; junction bases unmatched: 7. CDR3 length: 13 amino acids. Per germline, CDR1 GTSNPN and CDR2 SVGIG (reference sequence). CDR3 DNA: TGTGCCTGGAGTCTCCGGACAGGACTCGAGCAGTACTTC. It encodes CAWSLRTGLEQYF.

The gene calls are TRBV19 and TRBJ2-7; 9 nucleotides agree with TRBD1. The CDR3 contains 15 residues. In germline, CDR1 is LNHDA, CDR2 SQIVND (reference sequence). V lost 3 bases, J lost 2 bases, and 5 bases stayed unmatched. The DNA of the CDR3 is TGTGCCAGTAGTATCGACGGGACAGGGACCTACGAGCAGTACTTC. Translated: CASSIDGTGTYEQYF.

This rearrangement joins TRBV27 to TRBJ2-5; D ambiguous. Germline CDR1 reads MNHEY; CDR2 reads SMNVEV (reference sequence). The CDR3 spans 15 residues. Trimming took off 5 bases at V and 5 bases at J, with 18 bases between the two ends. CDR3 protein: CASSLHSRPWETQYF. The DNA for the CDR3 is TGTGCCAGCAGTCTACACTCCAGACCCTGGGAGACCCAGTACTTC.

The J gene is TRBJ1-2, the V gene TRBV29-1; 11 bases agree with TRBD1. V was pared by 3 bases and J by 7 bases, with 7 bases of the junction left unmatched. Looked up from germline, CDR1 is SQVTM and CDR2 is ANQGSEA. The CDR3 is made up of 14 amino acids. Here the CDR3 DNA reads TGCAGCGTTGATAAGGGGACAGGGGGAGTTGGCTACACCTTC. Protein sequence: CSVDKGTGGVGYTF.

This chain uses TRBV25-1 with TRBJ2-3, with D possibly TRBD1 on 5 matching bases. The CDR3 contains 13 residues. The V gene lost 3 bases and the J gene lost 2 bases, with 6 bases spanning the gap. Per germline, CDR1 MGHDK and CDR2 SYGVNS. DNA of the CDR3: TGTGCCAGCAGTGACAGGGCCACAGATACGCAGTATTTT. Residues: CASSDRATDTQYF.

The chain links TRBV10-1 to TRBJ2-7; 8 nucleotides align to TRBD2. Germline V gives CDR1 WNHNN, CDR2 SYGVQD (reference sequence). After removal of 5 bases from V and 1 base from J, the junction contained 4 bases not matched to a gene. The CDR3 covers 14 residues. In nucleotides, the CDR3 is TGCGCCAGCAGTCCCGGGACTAGTTCCTACGAGCAGTACTTC. It specifies CASSPGTSSYEQYF.

The V gene is TRBV11-2, the J gene TRBJ2-5; 9 nucleotides line up with TRBD1. CDR3 length: 14 residues. The germline gives CDR1 SGHAT, CDR2 FQNNGV. The V and J ends lost 6 bases and 4 bases, in that order; junction bases with no gene match: 6. CDR3 in amino acids: CASSSNRGPETQYF. The CDR3 bases are TGTGCCAGCAGTTCCAACAGGGGGCCAGAGACCCAGTACTTC.

The J gene is TRBJ2-5, the V gene TRBV2; TRBD2 is a possible D gene (6 bases). V shed 4 bases and J shed 7 bases, with 19 bases lying between them. The CDR3 runs to 15 residues. Germline-derived CDR1 and CDR2 are SNHLY and FYNNEI. In DNA, the CDR3 is TGTGCCAGCAGTGTATCCCAGGCGGGAATTCGGACCCAGTACTTC. It encodes CASSVSQAGIRTQYF.

The chain couples TRBV5-4 to TRBJ1-2; the D gene is possibly TRBD1 (6 bases). The germline CDR1 and CDR2 sequences are SGHNT and YYREEE (reference sequence). V lost 5 bases, J lost 1 base, and 15 bases lay in between. The CDR3 totals 15 residues. CDR3 loop: CASSWGATRNYGYTF. The CDR3 DNA follows: TGTGCCAGCAGTTGGGGGGCTACCCGTAACTATGGCTACACCTTC.

In this sample, this clone turned up once. The chain is built from TRBV11-2 and TRBJ2-3, with 14 bases fitting TRBD2. V was clipped by 5 bases and J by 4 bases; unmatched bases: 5. The CDR3 runs to 16 residues. The germline CDR1 and CDR2 sequences are SGHAT and FQNNGV. CDR3 sequence: CASSPGLAGGSDTQYF. In nucleotides, the CDR3 is TGTGCCAGCAGCCCCGGACTAGCGGGAGGCTCAGATACGCAGTATTTT.